The sequence of this T cell receptor beta chain was determined in a study of shared clonotypes between healthy human individuals. The wider study: The donor group consisted of a couple of women and a few men, aged 18 to 49. There were three CD4 naive, three CD4 memory, two CD8 naive and one CD8 memory plates per donor.

CDR3 length: 19 residues. V was clipped by 8 bases and J by 2 bases; unmatched bases: 21. In germline, CDR1 is GTSNPN, CDR2 SVGIG (reference sequence). Overall study findings and caveats: Depth of sequencing was expected to influence donor clonotype sharing.

Each of the donors was a healthy adult who was HIV-negative and had not had a recent acute infection or vaccination. Note on this clone: Its antigen is as yet unknown.

Sequenced by immunoSEQ multiplex PCR; TCRdb stores in-frame clones only, minus some. This sample has around 2,000,000 clones, with about 95% found just once. This sequence originates from a man aged 18 to 29 in good health. The chain carries TRBV30 and TRBJ1-4; 9 nucleotides line up with TRBD1. Material: naive CD4+ T cells sorted from blood. The subset here: CD45RA+ positively selected. CDR3 DNA: TGTGCCGGGCAAACCGGGACAGGGCCCCTTTGGTTGACTAATGAAAAACTGTTTTTT. Translated, it gives CAGQTGTGPLWLTNEKLFF.